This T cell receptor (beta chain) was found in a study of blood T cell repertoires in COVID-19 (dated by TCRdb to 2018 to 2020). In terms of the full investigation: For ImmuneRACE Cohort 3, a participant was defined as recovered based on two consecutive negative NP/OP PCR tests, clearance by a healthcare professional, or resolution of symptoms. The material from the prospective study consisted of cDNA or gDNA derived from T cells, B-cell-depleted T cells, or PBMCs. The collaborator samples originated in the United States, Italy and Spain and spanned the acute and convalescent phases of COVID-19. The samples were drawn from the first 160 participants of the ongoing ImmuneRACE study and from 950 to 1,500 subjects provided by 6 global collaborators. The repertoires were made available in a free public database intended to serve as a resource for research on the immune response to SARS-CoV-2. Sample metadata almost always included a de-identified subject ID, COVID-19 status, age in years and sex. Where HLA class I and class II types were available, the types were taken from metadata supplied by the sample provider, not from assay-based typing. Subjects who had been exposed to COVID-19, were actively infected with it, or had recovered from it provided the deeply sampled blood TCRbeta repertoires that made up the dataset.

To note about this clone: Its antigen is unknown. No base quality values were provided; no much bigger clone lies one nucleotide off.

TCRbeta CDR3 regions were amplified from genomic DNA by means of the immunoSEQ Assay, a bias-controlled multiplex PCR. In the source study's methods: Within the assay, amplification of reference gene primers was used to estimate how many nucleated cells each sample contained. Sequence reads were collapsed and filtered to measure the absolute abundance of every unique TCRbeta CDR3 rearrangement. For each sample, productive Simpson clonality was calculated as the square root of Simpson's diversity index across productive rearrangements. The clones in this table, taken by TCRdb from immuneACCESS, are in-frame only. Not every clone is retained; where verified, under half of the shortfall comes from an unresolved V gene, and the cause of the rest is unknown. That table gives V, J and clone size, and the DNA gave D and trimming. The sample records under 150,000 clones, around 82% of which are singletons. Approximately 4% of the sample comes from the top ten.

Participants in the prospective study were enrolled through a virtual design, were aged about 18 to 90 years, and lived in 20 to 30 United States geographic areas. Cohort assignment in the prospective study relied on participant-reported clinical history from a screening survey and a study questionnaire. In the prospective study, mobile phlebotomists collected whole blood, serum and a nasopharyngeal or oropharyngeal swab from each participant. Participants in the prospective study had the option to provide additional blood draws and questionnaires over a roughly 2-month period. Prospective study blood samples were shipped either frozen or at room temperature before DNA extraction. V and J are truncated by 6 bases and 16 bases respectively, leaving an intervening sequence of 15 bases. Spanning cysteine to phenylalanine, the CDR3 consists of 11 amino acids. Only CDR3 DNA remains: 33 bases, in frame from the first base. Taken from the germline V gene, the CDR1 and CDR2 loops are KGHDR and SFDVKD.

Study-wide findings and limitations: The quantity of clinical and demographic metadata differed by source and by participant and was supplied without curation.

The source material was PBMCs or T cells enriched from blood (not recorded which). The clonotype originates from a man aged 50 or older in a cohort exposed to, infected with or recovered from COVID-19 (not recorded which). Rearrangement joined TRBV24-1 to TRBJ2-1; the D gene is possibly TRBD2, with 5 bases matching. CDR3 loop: CATSYSGSSFF. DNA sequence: TGTGCCACCAGTTATTCGGGGAGTAGTTTCTTC.